This T cell receptor (beta chain) came from a study of long-term antiretroviral therapy in people with HIV (dated by TCRdb to 2021 to 2024). Describing the broader study: The earliest samples were collected about a decade before the 2015 WHO recommendation for immediate ART, when ART was typically delayed until CD4 counts fell. Test extractions of a monoclonal T-cell line alongside fewer than 40 polyclonal samples showed no cross-contamination during QIAcube processing. Among the approximately 30 participants with HIV, about a dozen were female. A total of under 250 cryopreserved PBMC samples were contributed to the cohort by 30 adults with confirmed HIV infection, with samples collected serially over a mean of approximately six years (range 1-12). A retrospective serial study tested whether ART initiation and durable HIV suppression were associated with changes in peripheral blood TRB repertoire composition and diversity.

V lost 7 bases and J lost 3 bases; the stretch between them is 21 bases long. Per the germline V gene, MDHEN is the CDR1 and SYDVKM is the CDR2. Including cysteine and phenylalanine, the CDR3 has 16 amino acids. Only CDR3 DNA is held: 48 bases, read in frame from base 1. What the research found in general, with its limitations: Owing to limited PBMC availability, only the TCR beta chain was sequenced, without alpha chain pairing. The repertoire was dominated across all time points by expanded TRB clones identified before ART initiation, although this dominance was seen to fluctuate and to decrease in many PLHIV after ART. Because pre-ART samples had limited cell numbers, unsorted PBMC were profiled rather than sorted CD4+ and CD8+ T cells. Starting ART was linked to a significant rise in TRB diversity, yet even after long-term ART the diversity remained significantly lower than in transplant donor controls. Inferences about post-ART repertoire changes were limited because no data were available on ART adherence, viral resistance or therapy changes. Compared with controls, HIV repertoires had narrower CDR3 length ranges, and the network structure pointed to an antigen-experienced repertoire that shifted only slightly toward naive after ART. The samples span the years 2004 to 2017, and the ART regimens used at that time may not be as effective as current regimens.

The immunoSEQ hsTCRB v3.0 assay was used at survey level resolution to sequence the TRB variable region. A depth of about 40,000-50,000 T-cell genomes per sample was targeted for TRB sequencing. Pooled TRB libraries were sequenced on an Illumina MiSeq with a v3 150-cycle kit. In the paper's pipeline: Repertoire analysis ran in R within a reproducible Nextflow workflow covering QC, data transformation and analysis. LymphoSeq2, an R package for AIRR-Seq data exploration, was used to implement custom analyses. After excluding a few samples that yielded fewer than 5000 total TRB sequences, 190 or so HIV repertoires remained for analysis. Among the roughly 190 retained HIV repertoires, under 65 were collected before ART initiation and under 150 after ART initiation. Each repertoire was downsampled to 5000 TRB nucleotide sequences, and summary statistics were averaged across 100 downsampling iterations. Only TRB sequences with CDR3 regions of at least seven amino acids were retained for analysis. A Shannon entropy-derived clonality score and the Gini coefficient were used to measure diversity. In the repertoire networks, any two of the top 5000 CDR3 amino acid sequences were linked whenever the two sequences differed by an edit distance of one. For TRB CDR3 amino acid sequences, GLIPH2 was used to predict antigen specificity groups and MHC restriction. To flag known CMV, EBV, HIV or tissue antigen associations, CDR3 amino acid sequences were matched against VDJdb and McPAS-TCR. Pre-ART, post-ART and control groups were compared with Wilcoxon signed-rank tests and Holm-Bonferroni correction. TCRdb's version of the immuneACCESS table is confined to in-frame rearrangements and falls short of the full clone set. An unresolved V gene accounts for under half of the shortfall where checked; the remainder is of unknown origin. Clone size and the V and J calls come from that table; the DNA yielded D and trimming. For this sample there are around 24,000 clones; around 80% appear just once. The top ten clonotypes cover about 5.3% of the sample.

Turning to this clone: The antigen it recognizes is unknown. No much larger clone is present one base from it, and per-base qualities are unavailable.

Participants were included only if at least one PBMC sample before ART initiation and at least two post-ART samples were available. Treatment was received in the United States of America by all participants with HIV. Before DNA extraction, cryopreserved samples of about 0.95-11 million PBMC were thawed and then washed. At the time of the earliest PBMC sample for each participant with HIV, ages ranged from roughly 23 to 55 years. PBMC samples from each participant spanned 1-4 timepoints before ART initiation and 2-8 timepoints after ART initiation, with a median of 7 samples. Serial HIV viral load, CD4+ T-cell count, ART history and demographic data were obtained for every participant. A Qiagen kit on a QIAcube was used to extract genomic DNA from unsorted PBMC, with samples processed in batches of 12.

The sequencing here drew on unsorted PBMCs, taken 0.5 years after starting antiretroviral therapy. The rearrangement joined TRBV28 to TRBJ1-2, and the D gene may be TRBD1, 5 bases matching. This TCR came from a woman aged 40 to 50 with HIV. The DNA sequence reads TGTGCCAGCACACCAAAGGGGCCGAGTGGGGACTATGGCTACACCTTC. This yields the protein CASTPKGPSGDYGYTF.